What follows are 19 T cell receptor beta chains derived from one specimen sequenced in a study of CD8+ T cells in alopecia areata. Reverse transcription of extracted RNA yielded cDNA, which provided the sequencing template. Sequencing used immunoSEQ multiplex PCR; TCRdb keeps in-frame clones, though not all of them. This table has 180,000 or so clones, roughly 46% appearing once. Described treatment: oral pan-JAK inhibitor, 5-10 mg twice daily. Sequencing used CD8+ T cells sorted from blood, obtained at week 52, from a patient treated with tofacitinib. The source of these receptors is a human donor with alopecia areata.

The chain employs TRBV25-1 and TRBJ1-2; 11 bases map to TRBD1. In germline, CDR1 is MGHDK, CDR2 SYGVNS. V gave up 3 bases and J gave up 5 bases; unmatched junction bases: 8. This CDR3 is 16 amino acids long. The CDR3, as DNA: TGTGCCAGCAGTGATCCGGGACAGGGGGAGATATATGGCTACACCTTC. Translating gives CASSDPGQGEIYGYTF.

The chain has TRBV30 and TRBJ2-2, with a tentative D call TRBD1 (6 bases). The CDR3 is 13 residues long. V was pared by 3 bases and J by 3 bases, with 8 bases between. CDR1 is GTSNPN and CDR2 is SVGIG in the germline V gene (reference sequence). CDR3 sequence: CAWSRQDTGELFF. CDR3 in DNA: TGTGCCTGGAGCCGACAGGACACCGGGGAGCTGTTTTTT.

This clone was observed a few times. Other DNA sequences in the sample encode the same CDR3. This chain connects TRBV5-1 to TRBJ1-5; weak D call: TRBD1 (6 bases). V was pared by 2 bases and J by 4 bases, with 10 bases between. The CDR3 is 14 residues long. Germline loops: CDR1 SGHRS, CDR2 YFSETQ. The CDR3 reads CASSFEGGNQPQHF. CDR3 nucleotides: TGCGCCAGCAGCTTCGAGGGGGGGAATCAGCCCCAGCATTTT.

V and J are TRBV11-1 and TRBJ2-2, with D tentatively TRBD1 (5 bases). The V end lost 2 bases, the J end lost 3 bases, and 7 bases lay between the germline ends. Germline lookup yields CDR1 SGHAT and CDR2 FQDESV (reference sequence). The CDR3 extends over 14 amino acids. CDR3 DNA: TGTGCCAGCAGCTTAATAGGGGACACCGGGGAGCTGTTTTTT. Its protein product is CASSLIGDTGELFF.

Points on this clone: The identical CDR3 is also encoded by other nucleotide sequences in the sample. This chain joins TRBV9 and TRBJ1-1; a weak D match, TRBD1 (5 bases). Germline V gene data show CDR1 as SGDLS and CDR2 as YYNGEE. The CDR3 covers 15 residues. The V and J ends lost 2 bases and 0 bases respectively, with 11 bases between them. The CDR3 loop is CASSVGRDMNTEAFF. CDR3 sequence (DNA): TGTGCCAGCAGCGTCGGCAGGGATATGAACACTGAAGCTTTCTTT. Supplemented by reference TRBV9 and TRBJ1-1, the full variable domain reads DSGVTQTPKHLITATGQRVTLRCSPRSGDLSVYWYQQSLDQGLQFLIQYYNGEERAKGNILERFSAQQFPDLHSELNLSSLELGDSALYFCASSVGRDMNTEAFFGQGTRLTVV.

A few counts support this clone. The V and J genes are TRBV29-1 and TRBJ1-1; no firm D call. Per the germline V gene, CDR1 is SQVTM and CDR2 is ANQGSEA. The V gene lost 6 bases and the J gene lost 7 bases, with 9 bases spanning the gap. The CDR3 runs 10 residues. In DNA, the CDR3 is TGCAGCGTCCGGGGAAGTGAAGCTTTCTTT. Translating it yields CSVRGSEAFF.

The V gene is TRBV15, the J gene TRBJ2-5; 12 bases are a match to TRBD1. This CDR3 is built from 16 residues. The V and J ends lost 0 bases and 5 bases, in that order; junction bases with no gene match: 4. Germline values: CDR1 LNHNV, CDR2 YYDKDF (reference sequence). DNA of the CDR3: TGTGCCACCAGCAGAGATGGGACAGGGGGCAGGGAGACCCAGTACTTC. This encodes CATSRDGTGGRETQYF. Drawing the rest from reference TRBV15 and TRBJ2-5, the complete variable domain is DAMVIQNPRYQVTQFGKPVTLSCSQTLNHNVMYWYQQKSSQAPKLLFHYYDKDFNNEADTPDNFQSRRPNTSFCFLDIRSPGLGDTAMYLCATSRDGTGGRETQYFGPGTRLLVL.

This clone was observed once. This chain links TRBV7-3 with TRBJ2-1; 10 bases agree with TRBD2. Germline trimming cut 2 bases from V and 1 base from J; bases unmatched to any gene: 5. Germline loops: CDR1 SGHTA, CDR2 FQGTGA. The length of the CDR3 is 17 residues. This CDR3 is CASSLWIAGGSYNEQFF. In nucleotides, the CDR3 is TGTGCCAGCAGCTTATGGATAGCGGGGGGATCCTACAATGAGCAGTTCTTC.

V and J are TRBV7-8 and TRBJ2-2; D unresolved. Trimming removed 1 base at V and 9 bases at J, with 9 bases between. The CDR3 has 13 residues. Germline V gene data show CDR1 as SGHVS and CDR2 as FQNEAQ. CDR3 DNA sequence: TGTGCCAGCAGCTTAGACGGTTCCCGGGAGCTGTTTTTT. It yields the protein CASSLDGSRELFF.

This CDR3 reads CASSLFRANTYNEQFF. The CDR3 nucleotides read TGTGCCAGCAGTTTATTCAGGGCAAATACCTACAATGAGCAGTTCTTC. This chain links TRBV27 with TRBJ2-1, with a possible D match to TRBD1 (5 bases). CDR3 length: 16 amino acids. Germline values: CDR1 MNHEY, CDR2 SMNVEV (reference sequence). V gave up 1 base and J gave up 2 bases, with 12 bases separating them.

The chain employs TRBV4-1 and TRBJ1-5, with D perhaps TRBD1 (5 bases). Trimming cost V 8 bases and J 2 bases, with 19 bases left between them. CDR3 length equals 16 residues. CDR1 and CDR2 from the germline V gene are MGHRA and YSYEKL. The CDR3 region has the DNA TGCGCCAGCTCCCGGGGACTCCTGAGGGGCAATCAGCCCCAGCATTTT. Its protein is CASSRGLLRGNQPQHF.

The chain recombines TRBV6-6 with TRBJ2-3; 7 nucleotides match TRBD1. The CDR3 covers 14 residues. Germline lookup yields CDR1 MNHNY and CDR2 SVGAGI (reference sequence). Trimming cost V 7 bases and J 11 bases; bases outside gene matches: 15. The DNA for the CDR3 is TGTGCCAGCACACAGGGGAAGACAGACTCTAGGCAGTATTTT. Encoded protein: CASTQGKTDSRQYF.

This clone has a handful of counts. This chain joins TRBV9 and TRBJ2-3; D may be TRBD1 (6 bases). This CDR3 region has 17 residues. Germline V gene sequence: CDR1 SGDLS, CDR2 YYNGEE. V lost 4 bases and J lost 4, with 22 bases in between. CDR3 in DNA: TGTGCCAGCAGCTCTACCCCGACAGGACTGCTACCAGATACGCAGTATTTT. Protein: CASSSTPTGLLPDTQYF. The complete variable domain, with remaining parts taken from reference TRBV9 and TRBJ2-3, reads DSGVTQTPKHLITATGQRVTLRCSPRSGDLSVYWYQQSLDQGLQFLIQYYNGEERAKGNILERFSAQQFPDLHSELNLSSLELGDSALYFCASSSTPTGLLPDTQYFGPGTRLTVL.

V gene TRBV4-3 combines with J gene TRBJ2-7; D is unresolved. The V end was cut by 0 bases, the J end by 0 bases, with 15 bases between. The CDR3 covers 17 residues. Germline V CDR1 and CDR2: LGHNA, YSLEER. The CDR3 bases are TGCGCCAGCAGCCAAGAATCCCACCATCGTAGCTCCTACGAGCAGTACTTC. This encodes CASSQESHHRSSYEQYF.

A single count supports this clone. This chain connects TRBV7-2 to TRBJ1-4, with D hard to call. V dropped 1 base and J dropped 6 bases, with 6 bases sitting between them. The CDR3 totals 13 residues. CDR1 is SGHTA, CDR2 FQGNSA, per germline. CDR3 loop: CASSLEGDEKLFF. The CDR3 nucleotides are TGTGCCAGCAGCTTAGAGGGTGATGAAAAACTGTTTTTT.

This clone was detected a few times. The gene calls are TRBV2 and TRBJ1-2, with 9 bases that match TRBD1. The CDR3 has 14 amino acids. CDR1 and CDR2 (germline): SNHLY, FYNNEI. The V gene end was trimmed by 7 bases and the J gene end by 2 bases; junction bases not matched to a gene: 5. The CDR3 DNA reads TGTGCCAGCACCTCCGGGACAGGGAACTATGGCTACACCTTC. Protein: CASTSGTGNYGYTF.

V is TRBV27 and J is TRBJ1-2, with D hard to call. Germline CDR1 MNHEY, CDR2 SMNVEV (reference sequence). CDR3 size: 14 residues. V lost 3 bases and J lost 2, with 10 bases in between. For the CDR3, the DNA is TGTGCCAGCAGTTTCGGCAGGCTAAACTATGGCTACACCTTC. This gives the protein CASSFGRLNYGYTF.

This sequence joins TRBV7-6 and TRBJ2-2, with D unresolved. This CDR3 has 16 residues. Germline assignment: CDR1 SGHVS and CDR2 FNYEAQ. V was trimmed by 2 bases and J by 2 bases, leaving 12 bases between them. CDR3 residues: CASSLLDGVNTGELFF. The DNA of the CDR3 is TGTGCCAGCAGCTTATTAGATGGGGTCAACACCGGGGAGCTGTTTTTT. Full variable domain (rest looked up from reference TRBV7-6 and TRBJ2-2): GAGVSQSPRYKVTKRGQDVALRCDPISGHVSLYWYRQALGQGPEFLTYFNYEAQQDKSGLPNDRFSAERPEGSISTLTIQRTEQRDSAMYRCASSLLDGVNTGELFFGEGSRLTVL.

This clone came up a few times. The V call is TRBV30, the J call TRBJ2-3; no reliable D call. The ends were cut back, 0 bases at V and 6 bases at J, with 16 bases in the middle. Germline CDR1 and CDR2: GTSNPN and SVGIG (reference sequence). CDR3 length equals 15 residues. The CDR3 reads CAWSVLNGAGDTQYF. The CDR3 DNA sequence: TGTGCCTGGAGTGTACTCAACGGAGCCGGGGATACGCAGTATTTT.